The rows below give T cell receptor beta chains drawn from one sample of a study of early T cells in non-severe SARS-CoV-2 infection. TCRdb analysed the 5' RACE reads with MiXCR anew, one entry per CDR3 protein. The profile covers 30,000 to 40,000 distinct CDR3 sequences, with roughly 4.5% appearing a single time and under 6% taken by the ten largest. Sequenced sample: whole blood. The receptors here all came from an adult who was a healthcare worker with PCR-confirmed SARS-CoV-2 infection or an uninfected control (not recorded which). The CDR3 runs from the conserved cysteine through the conserved F or W. The order of the fields is V gene, J gene, CDR3 protein.

V: TRBV7-9; J: TRBJ1-1; CDR3: CASTPQGDTEAFF
V: TRBV5-1; J: TRBJ2-7; CDR3: CASSLVASGSPEQYF
V: TRBV6-5; J: TRBJ1-1; CDR3: CASARQGGTEAFF
V: TRBV2; J: TRBJ2-1; CDR3: CASSPPRGAENEQFF
V: TRBV5-4; J: TRBJ2-1; CDR3: CASSGIAGGPIFF
V: TRBV10-3; J: TRBJ2-7; CDR3: CAISEGRGGAYEQYF
V: TRBV5-1; J: TRBJ2-5; CDR3: CASSQMKETQYF
V: TRBV11-3; J: TRBJ2-7; CDR3: CASSILDEQYF
V: TRBV19; J: TRBJ1-5; CDR3: CASTGTLDQPQHF
V: TRBV29-1; J: TRBJ2-1; CDR3: CSVERETYNEQFF
V: TRBV18; J: TRBJ1-1; CDR3: CASFPSDGRSVFF
V: TRBV7-9; J: TRBJ2-3; CDR3: CASSRLGGGFGADTQYF
V: TRBV5-4; J: TRBJ2-3; CDR3: CASSLGAGGPDTQYF
V: TRBV20-1; J: TRBJ2-5; CDR3: CSARPGLAAGDRRGTQYF
V: TRBV20-1; J: TRBJ2-5; CDR3: CSARGGLAGPETQYF
V: TRBV7-9; J: TRBJ2-4; CDR3: CASRSTTTSAQYF
V: TRBV6-5; J: TRBJ2-3; CDR3: CASSYSPDTDTQYF
V: TRBV7-2; J: TRBJ2-2; CDR3: CASSNRGRNTGELFF
V: TRBV20-1; J: TRBJ1-2; CDR3: CSARLDGFYGYTF
V: TRBV6-2/TRBV6-3; J: TRBJ2-7; CDR3: CASSYRLSSPTYEQYF
V: TRBV19; J: TRBJ2-1; CDR3: CASSMQTNSYNEQFF
V: TRBV19; J: TRBJ2-3; CDR3: CASSIDTTPADTQYF
V: TRBV6-4; J: TRBJ1-4; CDR3: CASSEGPNEKLFF
V: TRBV5-1; J: TRBJ2-7; CDR3: CASSPSLRAGTYEQYF
V: TRBV7-9; J: TRBJ1-5; CDR3: CASSSGGPNQPQHF
V: TRBV5-1; J: TRBJ2-7; CDR3: CASSLEDPRAEQYF
V: TRBV4-2; J: TRBJ2-2; CDR3: CASSPGLAGGPNTGELFF
V: TRBV5-1; J: TRBJ2-5; CDR3: CASSAGQGLETQYF